The T cell receptor beta chain described here comes from a study of CD8 T cells in Susac syndrome. V lost 5 bases and J 4 bases, leaving 15 bases between the germline ends. Germline V gives CDR1 DFQATT, CDR2 SNEGSKA (reference sequence). This CDR3 spans 13 amino acids. With random hexamers, reverse transcription was performed on about 0.45 to 1 ug of RNA. Each CDR3 protein is one row after TCRdb ran MiXCR on the immunoSEQ multiplex PCR reads. In the table there are 71,000 or so distinct CDR3 sequences, 90% to 95% of which are singletons. The sequence derives from a human donor with Susac syndrome. This chain joins TRBV20-1 and TRBJ2-7; D is ambiguous. The specimen was CD4+ T cells from PBMCs. In nucleotides, the CDR3 is TGCAGTGCTTCTCCGGCCGGAATTTACGAGCAGTACTTC. Translation: CSASPAGIYEQYF.